A single sample is the source of the 30 T cell receptor beta chains below, sequenced in a study of early T cells in non-severe SARS-CoV-2 infection (dated by TCRdb to 2020 to 2022). Preparation of the library involved 5' RACE. The data were produced on a NextSeq 500. Using fastp trimming at Q25 and MiXCR clonotype assembly, TCRdb reanalyzed the public sequencing data and kept in-frame beta chains. Here each entry gathers all rows of one CDR3 protein and keeps the most common genes and DNA. The sample contains tens of thousands of distinct CDR3 sequences, approximately 15% of them found a single time. The leading ten clones occupy about 5% of the sample. The sample here was whole blood, taken at baseline. Receptors originate from an adult who was a healthcare worker with PCR-confirmed SARS-CoV-2 infection or an uninfected control (not recorded which).

This clonotype showed up many times. This chain links TRBV7-7 with TRBJ2-1, with TRBD1 matching 7 bases. There are 15 residues in the CDR3. From germline, CDR1 is SSHAT and CDR2 FNYEAQ (reference sequence). The ends lost 5 bases at V and 6 bases at J; junction bases unmatched: 10. The CDR3 DNA is TGTGCCAGCAGCCGCGGACAGGCCCCTGTCAATGAGCAGTTCTTC. Translating it yields CASSRGQAPVNEQFF.

The gene calls are TRBV7-9 and TRBJ2-2; D unclear. Germline lookup yields CDR1 SEHNR and CDR2 FQNEAQ (reference sequence). The V and J ends lost 0 bases and 6 bases respectively, with 2 bases between them. The length of the CDR3 is 12 residues. CDR3 protein: CASSLASGELFF. Here the CDR3 DNA reads TGTGCCAGCAGCTTAGCCTCCGGGGAGCTGTTTTTT. The complete variable domain, with remaining parts taken from reference TRBV7-9 and TRBJ2-2, reads DTGVSQNPRHKITKRGQNVTFRCDPISEHNRLYWYRQTLGQGPEFLTYFQNEAQLEKSRLLSDRFSAERPKGSFSTLEIQRTEQGDSAMYLCASSLASGELFFGEGSRLTVL.

The rearrangement joins TRBV28 to TRBJ1-3; 7 bases line up with TRBD1. There are 14 residues in the CDR3. Trimming cost V 7 bases and J 6 bases; bases outside gene matches: 9. Germline lookup yields CDR1 MDHEN and CDR2 SYDVKM. The CDR3 sequence: CASTLTGTENTIYF. DNA for the CDR3: TGTGCCAGCACCCTGACAGGGACTGAAAACACCATATATTTT.

In its sample, this clonotype was seen a few times. The V call is TRBV9, the J call TRBJ2-2; 7 bases match TRBD2. The CDR3 is 16 residues long. V lost 0 bases and J lost 2; bases outside the gene matches: 4. Germline assignment: CDR1 SGDLS and CDR2 YYNGEE. CDR3 loop: CASSVAAGRNTGELFF. CDR3 nucleotide sequence: TGTGCCAGCAGCGTAGCAGCGGGGAGAAACACCGGGGAGCTGTTTTTT. Complete variable domain (other parts from reference TRBV9 and TRBJ2-2): DSGVTQTPKHLITATGQRVTLRCSPRSGDLSVYWYQQSLDQGLQFLIQYYNGEERAKGNILERFSAQQFPDLHSELNLSSLELGDSALYFCASSVAAGRNTGELFFGEGSRLTVL.

The V call is TRBV9, the J call TRBJ2-2; the match to TRBD2 covers 11 bases. V trimming: 4 bases; J trimming: 1 base; junction bases outside the gene matches: 3. The CDR3 is 16 residues long. From germline, CDR1 is SGDLS and CDR2 YYNGEE. The CDR3 coding sequence is TGTGCCAGCAGCCAGGGGACTAGCGGGAACACCGGGGAGCTGTTTTTT. Its protein product is CASSQGTSGNTGELFF.

The rearrangement uses TRBV6-4 and TRBJ2-1; tentative D call: TRBD2 (6 bases). V gave up 8 bases and J gave up 2 bases, with 10 bases separating them. CDR3 length: 13 residues. CDR1 MRHNA and CDR2 SNTAGT come from the germline V gene. CDR3: CASSEGAYNEQFF. The DNA for the CDR3 is TGTGCCAGCTCGGAGGGCGCCTACAATGAGCAGTTCTTC.

This clonotype occurred a few times. The chain is built from TRBV7-2 and TRBJ2-3; 10 nucleotides line up with TRBD2. CDR3 size: 17 residues. J gave up 4 bases and V 4 bases, and 11 bases lay outside the gene matches. Germline V gives CDR1 SGHTA, CDR2 FQGNSA. The CDR3 nucleotides read TGTGCCAGCAGCTCCAGCTCAGCGGGAGGGCCCGCAGATACGCAGTATTTT. Its translation is CASSSSSAGGPADTQYF. The entire variable domain, with the rest obtained from reference TRBV7-2 and TRBJ2-3, is as follows: GAGVSQSPSNKVTEKGKDVELRCDPISGHTALYWYRQSLGQGLEFLIYFQGNSAPDKSGLPSDRFSAERTGGSVSTLTIQRTQQEDSAVYLCASSSSSAGGPADTQYFGPGTRLTVL.

This clonotype was picked up a small number of times. V gene TRBV5-4 combines with J gene TRBJ2-3; 11 nucleotides line up with TRBD1. CDR1 and CDR2 from the germline V gene are SGHNT and YYREEE (reference sequence). V lost 4 bases, J lost 5 bases, and 12 bases stayed unmatched. There are 17 residues in the CDR3. CDR3: CASSPPRTGGFKDTQYF. The CDR3 DNA follows: TGTGCCAGCAGCCCCCCCCGGACAGGGGGCTTTAAAGATACGCAGTATTTT.

This clonotype was recorded at least ten times. The chain uses TRBV28 and TRBJ2-1, with D maybe TRBD1 (5 bases). The CDR3 is 13 residues long. V dropped 5 bases and J dropped 7 bases, with 12 bases sitting between them. Germline V gene sequence: CDR1 MDHEN, CDR2 SYDVKM. DNA of the CDR3: TGTGCCAGCAGTCCCCCCCCAGGGAATGAGCAGTTCTTC. This translates into CASSPPPGNEQFF.

This chain joins TRBV28 and TRBJ1-1; D may be TRBD1 (5 bases). V was pared by 1 base and J by 10 bases, with 13 bases between. Per germline, CDR1 MDHEN and CDR2 SYDVKM. The CDR3 is made up of 13 amino acids. CDR3 region: CASSLLGEMGAFF. The CDR3 region has the DNA TGTGCCAGCAGTTTATTGGGGGAAATGGGAGCTTTCTTT.

This chain joins TRBV28 and TRBJ2-1, with TRBD2 matching 12 bases. The CDR3 runs 15 residues. In germline, CDR1 is MDHEN, CDR2 SYDVKM. The trim removed 6 bases at V and 9 bases at J, leaving 9 bases unmatched. Here the CDR3 reads CASRPGLAGGGEQFF. In nucleotides, the CDR3 is TGTGCCAGCAGGCCGGGACTAGCGGGTGGTGGTGAGCAGTTCTTC.

This clonotype turned up a few times. This sequence joins TRBV9 and TRBJ2-1; D unresolved. Per the germline V gene, CDR1 is SGDLS and CDR2 is YYNGEE. The CDR3 has 14 residues. Trimming removed 0 bases from V and 3 bases from J, with 7 bases in between. CDR3: CASSVESGYNEQFF. As DNA, the CDR3 is TGTGCCAGCAGCGTAGAATCCGGCTACAATGAGCAGTTCTTC.

V and J are TRBV11-2 and TRBJ2-3; TRBD2 aligns across 7 bases. J was trimmed by 4 bases and V by 1 base; bases with no gene match: 8. The CDR3 has 16 residues. Germline V gene data show CDR1 as SGHAT and CDR2 as FQNNGV. This CDR3 reads CASSLGSGGGADTQYF. The CDR3 DNA sequence: TGTGCCAGCAGCTTAGGATCCGGGGGAGGGGCAGATACGCAGTATTTT.

V usage is TRBV9 and J usage is TRBJ2-7; D is unclear. The CDR3 has 14 residues. V was trimmed by 0 bases and J by 0 bases, leaving 7 bases between them. Germline CDR1 and CDR2: SGDLS and YYNGEE. DNA for the CDR3: TGTGCCAGCAGCGTAGAAGGCTACTCCTACGAGCAGTACTTC. This sequence encodes CASSVEGYSYEQYF.

This sequence joins TRBV29-1 and TRBJ2-2; D gene ambiguous. Trimming shortened V by 5 bases and J by 4 bases, and 8 bases separated the two germline ends. The CDR3 covers 12 residues. The germline gives CDR1 SQVTM, CDR2 ANQGSEA. Here the CDR3 DNA reads TGCAGCGTTCTGGGCGGCACCGGGGAGCTGTTTTTT. The encoded protein is CSVLGGTGELFF.

V is TRBV5-5 and J is TRBJ2-7, with a possible D match to TRBD2 (6 bases). The germline gives CDR1 SGHKS, CDR2 YYEKEE (reference sequence). The ends were cut back, 4 bases at V and 5 bases at J, with 19 bases in the middle. The length of the CDR3 is 15 residues. In DNA, the CDR3 is TGTGCCAGCAGCCCCCCCACAGCGGGCAAGAACGAGCAGTACTTC. It yields the protein CASSPPTAGKNEQYF. The whole variable domain, filled in from reference TRBV5-5 and TRBJ2-7, reads DAGVTQSPTHLIKTRGQQVTLRCSPISGHKSVSWYQQVLGQGPQFIFQYYEKEERGRGNFPDRFSARQFPNYSSELNVNALLLGDSALYLCASSPPTAGKNEQYFGPGTRLTVT.

This clonotype was detected ten times or more. J is TRBJ2-1 and V is TRBV9; tentatively, D is TRBD2 (6 bases). The CDR3 is made up of 15 amino acids. Per the germline V gene, CDR1 is SGDLS and CDR2 is YYNGEE. V was trimmed by 0 bases and J by 7 bases, leaving 14 bases between them. The CDR3 protein is CASSVAGVVRNEQFF. In DNA, the CDR3 is TGTGCCAGCAGCGTAGCGGGAGTGGTGCGGAATGAGCAGTTCTTC. Full variable domain (remainder filled in from reference TRBV9 and TRBJ2-1): DSGVTQTPKHLITATGQRVTLRCSPRSGDLSVYWYQQSLDQGLQFLIQYYNGEERAKGNILERFSAQQFPDLHSELNLSSLELGDSALYFCASSVAGVVRNEQFFGPGTRLTVL.

This chain joins TRBV6-2 or TRBV6-3 and TRBJ2-2, with 7 bases lining up with TRBD1. Trimming cost V 6 bases and J 6 bases; bases outside gene matches: 10. CDR1 and CDR2 from the germline V gene are MNHEY and SVGEGT. The CDR3 covers 15 residues. In DNA form, the CDR3 reads TGTGCCAGCAGGAAACCGACAGGGTTGGCCGGGGAGCTGTTTTTT. It yields the protein CASRKPTGLAGELFF.

This rearrangement joins TRBV7-3 to TRBJ2-1, with D maybe TRBD1 (6 bases). This CDR3 has 13 amino acids. Germline V CDR1 and CDR2: SGHTA, FQGTGA. V dropped 6 bases and J dropped 12 bases, with 18 bases sitting between them. CDR3: CASRFTGTMTQFF. The CDR3 bases are TGTGCCAGCAGGTTCACGGGGACAATGACGCAGTTCTTC.

The chain couples TRBV28 to TRBJ2-3, with 14 bases fitting TRBD2. The germline CDR1 and CDR2 sequences are MDHEN and SYDVKM. V was pared by 5 bases and J by 8 bases, with 6 bases of the junction left unmatched. This CDR3 spans 15 amino acids. The DNA for the CDR3 is TGTGCCAGCAGTCCGGGACTAGCGGGAGAGGGTACGCAGTATTTT. Encoded protein: CASSPGLAGEGTQYF. Looking up the rest from reference TRBV28 and TRBJ2-3 gives the full variable domain: DVKVTQSSRYLVKRTGEKVFLECVQDMDHENMFWYRQDPGLGLRLIYFSYDVKMKEKGDIPEGYSVSREKKERFSLILESASTNQTSMYLCASSPGLAGEGTQYFGPGTRLTVL.

This clonotype appeared a few times. The chain couples TRBV4-1 to TRBJ2-6; no definite D call. The CDR3 is 19 amino acids. The V end lost 0 bases, the J end lost 1 base, and 16 bases lay between the germline ends. CDR1 and CDR2 from the germline V gene are MGHRA and YSYEKL. This CDR3 is CASSQESGALGSGANVLTF. In DNA form, the CDR3 reads TGCGCCAGCAGCCAAGAGTCTGGCGCTTTGGGGTCTGGGGCCAACGTCCTGACTTTC.

The chain recombines TRBV13 with TRBJ2-3, with 13 bases fitting TRBD2. In germline, CDR1 is PRHDT, CDR2 FYEKMQ (reference sequence). V shed 5 bases, J shed 1 base, and the junction held 6 bases outside the gene matches. The CDR3 loop spans 17 amino acids. In DNA form, the CDR3 reads TGTGCCAGCAGCCCCGGGACTAGCGGGATTCGCACAGATACGCAGTATTTT. It is translated as CASSPGTSGIRTDTQYF.

This clonotype has more than one count but fewer than ten. The rearrangement joins TRBV7-9 to TRBJ2-5; possible D gene TRBD2, 6 bases. V lost 5 bases to trimming and J lost 4 bases, with 17 bases between them. Germline V lookup: CDR1 SEHNR, CDR2 FQNEAQ (reference sequence). The CDR3 length is 15 residues. The CDR3 sequence: CASSLGRGKGETQYF. CDR3 coding DNA: TGTGCCAGCAGCCTAGGACGCGGGAAAGGAGAGACCCAGTACTTC.

This clonotype was recorded at least ten times. The rearrangement links TRBV5-1 to TRBJ2-1, with 11 nucleotides matching TRBD2. With V trimmed by 3 bases and J by 0 bases, 2 bases remained unmatched. The CDR3 extends over 16 amino acids. Germline V gene sequence: CDR1 SGHRS, CDR2 YFSETQ. The CDR3 is CASSSGLADSYNEQFF. CDR3 nucleotide sequence: TGCGCCAGCAGCTCGGGACTAGCGGACTCCTACAATGAGCAGTTCTTC.

This clonotype was detected a few times. The chain combines TRBV5-4 with TRBJ2-4; possibly TRBD2 for D (6 bases). This CDR3 is 14 amino acids long. Germline V CDR1 and CDR2: SGHNT, YYREEE (reference sequence). V lost 3 bases to trimming and J lost 0 bases, with 7 bases between them. CDR3 sequence reads: CASSSAGAKNIQYF. The DNA for the CDR3 is TGTGCCAGCAGCTCAGCGGGAGCCAAAAACATTCAGTACTTC.

V is TRBV2 and J is TRBJ2-3; 8 bases match TRBD2. CDR1 SNHLY and CDR2 FYNNEI come from the germline V gene. This CDR3 has 19 amino acids. Losses at the gene ends were 0 bases for V and 2 bases for J; bases not matched to a gene: 13. CDR3 DNA sequence: TGTGCCAGCAGTGAAGCTAGCGGGATCATTCCTGGGTACACAGATACGCAGTATTTT. Translating gives CASSEASGIIPGYTDTQYF.

This clonotype was counted a few times. This chain links TRBV7-9 with TRBJ1-2; the D is unclear. Germline values: CDR1 SEHNR, CDR2 FQNEAQ (reference sequence). This CDR3 has 12 amino acids. With 5 bases removed from V and 4 bases from J, the gap between germline ends came to 8 bases. In DNA form, the CDR3 reads TGTGCCAGCAGCGTGGCAGTCTATGGCTACACCTTC. Its protein is CASSVAVYGYTF.

The chain combines TRBV2 with TRBJ2-1; 8 bases map to TRBD2. Trimming took 3 bases from V and 3 from J; bases not matched to a gene: 4. Germline CDR1 reads SNHLY; CDR2 reads FYNNEI. The CDR3 is 15 amino acids. The CDR3 coding sequence is TGTGCCAGCAGTGATGAAGCGGGAGTCTACAATGAGCAGTTCTTC. It is translated as CASSDEAGVYNEQFF.

Many counts were recorded for this clonotype. The genes are TRBV6-2 or TRBV6-3 and TRBJ2-5; no clear D gene. The CDR3 has 12 residues. V lost 1 base and J 5 bases, leaving 5 bases between the germline ends. Germline loops: CDR1 MNHEY, CDR2 SVGEGT. CDR3 coding DNA: TGTGCCAGCAGTTACTGGGGTGAGACCCAGTACTTC. Protein sequence: CASSYWGETQYF.

In its sample, this clonotype was seen a few times. CDR3 sequence reads: CASSYRAGDSYNEQFF. In nucleotides, the CDR3 is TGTGCCAGCAGTTATAGAGCGGGAGACTCCTACAATGAGCAGTTCTTC. The gene calls are TRBV6-2 or TRBV6-3 and TRBJ2-1; 8 bases map to TRBD2. The junction had 4 bases not matched to a gene; V was cut back by 3 bases and J by 0 bases. The CDR3 runs 16 residues. Germline CDR1 is MNHEY and CDR2 is SVGEGT.